This T cell receptor beta chain was profiled in a study of cytomegalovirus exposure and HLA in healthy donors. The study ran its PCR with 60 Vbeta and 13 Jbeta primers. As processed by the authors: Around 9.9 million shared chains were among the about 80 million unique TCR beta chains that a later analysis counted. Produced via immunoSEQ multiplex PCR; TCRdb's table is partial and in-frame only. D and trimming come from the DNA, and the V and J calls and clone size come from that table. The table records roughly 190,000 clones, more than 70% of them present only once. Study-wide results and limits: In an earlier analysis, productive rearrangement rates for most beta V segments clustered near 87% or 30%. It was only CMV serostatus that was available as immune exposure information.

As to this clone: No antigen is known for it.

Germline lookup yields CDR1 MDHEN and CDR2 SYDVKM. The trim removed 1 base at V and 4 bases at J, leaving 9 bases unmatched. The CDR3 consists of 17 residues. The source material was PBMCs. The source is a man aged 25 to 45 in good health and CMV-seropositive. The V call is TRBV28, the J call TRBJ1-5; 8 bases agree with TRBD1. CDR3 amino acids: CASSLYGQGSDNQPQHF. The CDR3 nucleotides are TGTGCCAGCAGTTTATATGGACAGGGAAGCGATAATCAGCCCCAGCATTTT.